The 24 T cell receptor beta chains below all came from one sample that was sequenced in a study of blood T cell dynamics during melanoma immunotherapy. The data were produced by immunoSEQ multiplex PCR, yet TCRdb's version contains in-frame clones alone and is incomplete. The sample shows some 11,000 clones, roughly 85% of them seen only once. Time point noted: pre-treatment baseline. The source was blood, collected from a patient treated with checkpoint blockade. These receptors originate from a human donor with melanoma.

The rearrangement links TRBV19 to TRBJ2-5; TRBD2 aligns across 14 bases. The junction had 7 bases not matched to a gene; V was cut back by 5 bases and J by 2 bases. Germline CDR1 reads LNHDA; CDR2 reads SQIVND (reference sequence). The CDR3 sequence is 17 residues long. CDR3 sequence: CASSAGTSGGPQETQYF. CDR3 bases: TGTGCCAGTAGTGCTGGGACTAGCGGGGGTCCACAAGAGACCCAGTACTTC.

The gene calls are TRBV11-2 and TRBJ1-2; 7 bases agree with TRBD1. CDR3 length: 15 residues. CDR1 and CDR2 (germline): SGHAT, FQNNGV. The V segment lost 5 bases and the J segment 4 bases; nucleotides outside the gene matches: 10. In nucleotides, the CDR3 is TGTGCCAGCAGCCCAAGGCTGACAGGGACCTATGGCTACACCTTC. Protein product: CASSPRLTGTYGYTF.

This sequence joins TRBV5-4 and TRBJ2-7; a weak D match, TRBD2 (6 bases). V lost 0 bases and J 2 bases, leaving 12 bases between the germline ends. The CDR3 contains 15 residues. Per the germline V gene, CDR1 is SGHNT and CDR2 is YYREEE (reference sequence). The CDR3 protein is CASSLGRGRAYEQYF. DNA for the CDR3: TGTGCCAGCAGCTTGGGGCGGGGCCGAGCCTACGAGCAGTACTTC.

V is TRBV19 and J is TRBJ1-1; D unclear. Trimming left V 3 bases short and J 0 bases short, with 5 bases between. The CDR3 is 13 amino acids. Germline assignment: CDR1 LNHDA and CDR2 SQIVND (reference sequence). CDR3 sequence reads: CASSIKVNTEAFF. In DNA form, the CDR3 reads TGTGCCAGTAGTATCAAAGTGAACACTGAAGCTTTCTTT.

CDR3 loop: CASSLRLDPGELFF. CDR3 DNA sequence: TGTGCCAGCAGCTTAAGACTAGACCCCGGGGAGCTGTTTTTT. The chain uses TRBV7-2 and TRBJ2-2; a weak D match, TRBD2 (6 bases). CDR3 length: 14 amino acids. The germline V gene encodes CDR1 SGHTA and CDR2 FQGNSA. Trimming removed 2 bases from V and 6 bases from J, with 10 bases in between.

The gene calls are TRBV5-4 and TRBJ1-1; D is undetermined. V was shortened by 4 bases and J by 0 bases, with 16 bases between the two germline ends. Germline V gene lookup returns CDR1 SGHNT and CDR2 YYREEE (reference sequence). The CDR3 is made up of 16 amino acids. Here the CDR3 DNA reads TGTGCCAGCAGCCGATTGCCCACTGGGATGAACACTGAAGCTTTCTTT. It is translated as CASSRLPTGMNTEAFF. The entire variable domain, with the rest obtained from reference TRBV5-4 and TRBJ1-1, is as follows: ETGVTQSPTHLIKTRGQQVTLRCSSQSGHNTVSWYQQALGQGPQFIFQYYREEENGRGNFPPRFSGLQFPNYSSELNVNALELDDSALYLCASSRLPTGMNTEAFFGQGTRLTVV.

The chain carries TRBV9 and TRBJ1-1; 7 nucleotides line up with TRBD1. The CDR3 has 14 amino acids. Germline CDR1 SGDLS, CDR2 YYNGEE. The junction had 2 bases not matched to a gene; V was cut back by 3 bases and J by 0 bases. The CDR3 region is CASSETGMNTEAFF. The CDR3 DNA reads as TGTGCCAGCAGCGAGACAGGGATGAACACTGAAGCTTTCTTT. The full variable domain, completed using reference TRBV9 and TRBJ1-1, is DSGVTQTPKHLITATGQRVTLRCSPRSGDLSVYWYQQSLDQGLQFLIQYYNGEERAKGNILERFSAQQFPDLHSELNLSSLELGDSALYFCASSETGMNTEAFFGQGTRLTVV.

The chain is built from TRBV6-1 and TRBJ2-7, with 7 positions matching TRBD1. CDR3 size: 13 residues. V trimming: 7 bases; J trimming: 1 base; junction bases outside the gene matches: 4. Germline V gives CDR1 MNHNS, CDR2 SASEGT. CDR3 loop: CASKGALSYEQYV. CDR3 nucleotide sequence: TGTGCCAGCAAGGGGGCCCTTTCCTACGAGCAGTACGTC.

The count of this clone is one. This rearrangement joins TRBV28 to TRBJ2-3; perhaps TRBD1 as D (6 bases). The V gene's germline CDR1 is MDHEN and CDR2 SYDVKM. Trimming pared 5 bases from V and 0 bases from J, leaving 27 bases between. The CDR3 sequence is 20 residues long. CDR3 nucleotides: TGTGCCAGCAGTCTACCCTCCGGACTGGGGGCGAAAACTAGCACAGATACGCAGTATTTT. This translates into CASSLPSGLGAKTSTDTQYF.

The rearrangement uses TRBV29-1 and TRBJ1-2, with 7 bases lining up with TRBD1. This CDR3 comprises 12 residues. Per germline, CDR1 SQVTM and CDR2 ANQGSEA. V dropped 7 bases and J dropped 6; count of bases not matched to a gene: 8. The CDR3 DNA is TGCAGCGGCCTGACAGGGACCCATGGCTACACCTTC. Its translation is CSGLTGTHGYTF.

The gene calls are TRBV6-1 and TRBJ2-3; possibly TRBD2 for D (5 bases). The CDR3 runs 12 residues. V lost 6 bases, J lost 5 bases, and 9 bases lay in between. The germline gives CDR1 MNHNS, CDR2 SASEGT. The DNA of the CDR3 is TGTGCCAGCAGGGTCGGGGTAGATACGCAGTATTTT. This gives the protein CASRVGVDTQYF.

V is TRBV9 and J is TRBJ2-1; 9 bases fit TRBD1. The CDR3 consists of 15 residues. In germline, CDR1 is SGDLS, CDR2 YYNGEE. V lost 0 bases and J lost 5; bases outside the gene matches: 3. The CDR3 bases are TGTGCCAGCAGCGTAGAGGGACAGGGAGACAATGAGCAGTTCTTC. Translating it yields CASSVEGQGDNEQFF.

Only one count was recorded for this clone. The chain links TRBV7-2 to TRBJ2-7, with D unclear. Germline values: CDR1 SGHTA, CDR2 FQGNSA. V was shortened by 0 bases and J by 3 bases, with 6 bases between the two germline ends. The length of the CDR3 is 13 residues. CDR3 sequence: CASSLAPVYEQYV. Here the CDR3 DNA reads TGTGCCAGCAGCTTAGCGCCGGTCTACGAGCAGTACGTC.

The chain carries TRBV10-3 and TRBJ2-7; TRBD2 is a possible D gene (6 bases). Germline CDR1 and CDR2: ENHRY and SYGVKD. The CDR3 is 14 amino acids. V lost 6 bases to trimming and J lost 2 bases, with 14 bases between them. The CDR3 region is CAISSRDLTYEQYF. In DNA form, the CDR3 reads TGTGCCATCAGCAGCCGGGACTTGACCTACGAGCAGTACTTC.

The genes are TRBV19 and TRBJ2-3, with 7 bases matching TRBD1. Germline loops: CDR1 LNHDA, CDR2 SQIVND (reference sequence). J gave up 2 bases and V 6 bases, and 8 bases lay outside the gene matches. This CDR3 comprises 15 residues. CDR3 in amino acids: CASRYTGDPTDTQYF. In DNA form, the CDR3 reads TGTGCCAGTAGATATACAGGGGACCCCACAGATACGCAGTATTTT.

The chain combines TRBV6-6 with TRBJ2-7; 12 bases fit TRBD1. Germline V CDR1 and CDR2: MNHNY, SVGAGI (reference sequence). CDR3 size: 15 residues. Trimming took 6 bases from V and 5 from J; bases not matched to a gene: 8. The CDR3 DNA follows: TGTGCCAGCAGGTCCCCCGGGACAGGGGGCCACGAGCAGTACTTC. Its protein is CASRSPGTGGHEQYF.

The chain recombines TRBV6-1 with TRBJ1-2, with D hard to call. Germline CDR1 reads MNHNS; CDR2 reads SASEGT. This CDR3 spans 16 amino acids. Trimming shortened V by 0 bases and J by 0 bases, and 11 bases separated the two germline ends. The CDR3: CASSEARHQANYGYTF. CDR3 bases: TGTGCCAGCAGTGAAGCGAGACACCAAGCTAACTATGGCTACACCTTC.

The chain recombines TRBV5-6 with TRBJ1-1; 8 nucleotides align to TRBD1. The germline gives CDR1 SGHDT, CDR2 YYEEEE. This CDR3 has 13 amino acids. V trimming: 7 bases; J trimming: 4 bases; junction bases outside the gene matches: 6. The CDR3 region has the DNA TGTGCCAGCTGTGGACAGGGACTCACTGAAGCTTTCTTT. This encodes CASCGQGLTEAFF.

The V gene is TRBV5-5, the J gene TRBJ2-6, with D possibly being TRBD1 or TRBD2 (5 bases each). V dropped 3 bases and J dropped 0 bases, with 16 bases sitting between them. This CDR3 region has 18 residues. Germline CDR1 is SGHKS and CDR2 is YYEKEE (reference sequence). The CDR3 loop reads CASSWGSGPPSGANVLTF. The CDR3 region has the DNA TGTGCCAGCAGCTGGGGGTCAGGGCCCCCCTCTGGGGCCAACGTCCTGACTTTC.

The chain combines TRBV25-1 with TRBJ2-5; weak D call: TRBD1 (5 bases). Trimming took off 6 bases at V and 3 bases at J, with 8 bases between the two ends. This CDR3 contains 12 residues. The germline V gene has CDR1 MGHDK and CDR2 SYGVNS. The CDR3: CASSGHKETQYF. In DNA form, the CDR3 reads TGTGCCAGCAGCGGACATAAAGAGACCCAGTACTTC.

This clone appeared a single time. The CDR3 protein is CASIPGQGMNTEAFF. CDR3 DNA sequence: TGTGCCAGTATACCGGGACAGGGGATGAACACTGAAGCTTTCTTT. The chain employs TRBV19 and TRBJ1-1; 10 positions match TRBD1. Germline V gene sequence: CDR1 LNHDA, CDR2 SQIVND (reference sequence). This CDR3 is built from 15 residues. With 7 bases clipped from V and 0 bases from J, the junction kept 5 bases outside the gene matches.

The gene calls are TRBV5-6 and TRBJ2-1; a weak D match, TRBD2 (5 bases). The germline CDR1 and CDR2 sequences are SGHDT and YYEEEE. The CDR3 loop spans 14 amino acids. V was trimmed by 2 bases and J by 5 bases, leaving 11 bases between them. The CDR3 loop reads CASSFAGRNNEQFF. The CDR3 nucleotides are TGTGCCAGCAGCTTTGCGGGCAGAAACAATGAGCAGTTCTTC.

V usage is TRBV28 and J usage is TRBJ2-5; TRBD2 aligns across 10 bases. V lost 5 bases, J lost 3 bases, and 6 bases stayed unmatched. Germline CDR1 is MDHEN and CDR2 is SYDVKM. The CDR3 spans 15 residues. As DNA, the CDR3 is TGTGCCAGCAGTAAGCCAACTAGCGGGAAAGAGACCCAGTACTTC. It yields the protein CASSKPTSGKETQYF. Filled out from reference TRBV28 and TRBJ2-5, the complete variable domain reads DVKVTQSSRYLVKRTGEKVFLECVQDMDHENMFWYRQDPGLGLRLIYFSYDVKMKEKGDIPEGYSVSREKKERFSLILESASTNQTSMYLCASSKPTSGKETQYFGPGTRLLVL.

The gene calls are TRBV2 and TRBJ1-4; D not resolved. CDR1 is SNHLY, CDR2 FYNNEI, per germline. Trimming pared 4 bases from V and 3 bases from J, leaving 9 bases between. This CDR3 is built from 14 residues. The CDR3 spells CASSARVANEKLFF. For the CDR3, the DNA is TGTGCCAGCAGTGCTAGGGTTGCTAATGAAAAACTGTTTTTT. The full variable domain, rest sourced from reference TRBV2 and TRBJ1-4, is EPEVTQTPSHQVTQMGQEVILRCVPISNHLYFYWYRQILGQKVEFLVSFYNNEISEKSEIFDDQFSVERPDGSNFTLKIRSTKLEDSAMYFCASSARVANEKLFFGSGTQLSVL.